What follows are 17 T cell receptor beta chains derived from one specimen sequenced in a study of OX40 agonist ivuxolimab in advanced cancers. TCRdb keeps only in-frame clones here, not all; method: immunoSEQ multiplex PCR. The data hold about 74,000 clones, with roughly 84% observed a single time. The source was CD4+ or CD8+ T cells sorted from blood, collected in a trial of the OX40 agonist ivuxolimab. These TCRs come from an adult with an advanced solid tumor such as melanoma, head and neck, liver or kidney cancer.

The chain's CDR3 is CASSPSLGATYTDTQYF. The CDR3 bases are TGTGCCAGCAGTCCATCTTTGGGGGCAACTTACACAGATACGCAGTATTTT. The V call is TRBV28, the J call TRBJ2-3, with a possible D match to TRBD1 (6 bases). The CDR3 covers 17 residues. CDR1 MDHEN and CDR2 SYDVKM come from the germline V gene. Trimming stripped 5 bases from V and 2 bases from J, with 20 bases between.

About this clone itself: Sequence at one end of the junction differs from germline and may be a read error. This chain connects TRBV18 to TRBJ2-1, with TRBD2 matching 7 bases. Germline CDR1 and CDR2: KGHSH and LQKENI. The length of the CDR3 is 16 residues. In DNA, the CDR3 is TGTGCCAGCTCCCCACTCTCCCGCGGGAGTAACAATGAGCAGTTCTTC. Translating gives CASSPLSRGSNNEQFF.

The chain joins TRBV6-8 to TRBJ1-2, with 7 positions matching TRBD1. CDR3 size: 11 residues. CDR1 and CDR2 from the germline V gene are MNHGY and SAAAGT. V lost 5 bases and J lost 6; bases outside the gene matches: 0. Here the CDR3 reads CASSDRDGYTF. DNA of the CDR3: TGTGCCAGCAGTGACAGGGATGGCTACACCTTC.

The genes are TRBV25-1 and TRBJ2-7; D may match TRBD1 or TRBD2 (5 bases each). The CDR3 totals 14 residues. Germline CDR1 MGHDK, CDR2 SYGVNS. V was shortened by 7 bases and J by 2 bases, with 15 bases between the two germline ends. DNA for the CDR3: TGTGCCAGCAAGTCCGGGACGGGGACCTACGAGCAGTACTTC. It yields the protein CASKSGTGTYEQYF.

V and J are TRBV4-1 and TRBJ2-1, with 11 bases fitting TRBD2. CDR1 is MGHRA and CDR2 is YSYEKL in the germline V gene. This CDR3 contains 17 residues. With 2 bases clipped from V and 3 bases from J, the junction kept 6 bases outside the gene matches. As DNA, the CDR3 is TGCGCCAGCAGCCAACCTCCTAGCGGGGGGAACTACAATGAGCAGTTCTTC. This gives the protein CASSQPPSGGNYNEQFF.

Worth noting for this clone: The sample has other DNA sequences that encode this CDR3 too. The rearrangement uses TRBV29-1 and TRBJ1-1; 9 positions match TRBD1. The CDR3 has 15 residues. The germline gives CDR1 SQVTM, CDR2 ANQGSEA. Unmatched junction bases numbered 11, after V lost 7 bases and J lost 2 bases. For the CDR3, the DNA is TGCAGCGCCCGACAGGGGGGCCACGTTAACACTGAAGCTTTCTTT. This codes for CSARQGGHVNTEAFF.

On this clone itself: The same CDR3 is also encoded by other DNA sequences in this sample. Here the CDR3 reads CASTLGPEAFF. Here the CDR3 DNA reads TGTGCCAGCACCCTAGGGCCCGAAGCTTTCTTT. The V call is TRBV7-8, the J call TRBJ1-1; no firm D call. The V end was cut by 7 bases, the J end by 8 bases, with 11 bases between. CDR1 is SGHVS, CDR2 FQNEAQ, per germline. CDR3 length equals 11 residues.

This clone was seen just once. V gene TRBV18 combines with J gene TRBJ2-3; D possibly corresponds to TRBD2 (6 bases). The CDR3 spans 13 residues. V lost 4 bases and J 5 bases, leaving 10 bases between the germline ends. The V gene's germline CDR1 is KGHSH and CDR2 LQKENI. CDR3 DNA: TGTGCCAGCTCACGAGCCGGGGGAGATACGCAGTATTTT. Amino acids: CASSRAGGDTQYF.

V and J are TRBV6-6 and TRBJ1-5, with 7 bases aligning to TRBD1. In germline, CDR1 is MNHNY, CDR2 SVGAGI (reference sequence). Trimming took 4 bases from V and 2 from J; bases not matched to a gene: 8. The CDR3 is 16 residues long. DNA of the CDR3: TGTGCCAGCAGTTTTCAACAGGGGAGCGGCAATCAGCCCCAGCATTTT. This translates into CASSFQQGSGNQPQHF.

The chain carries TRBV7-2 and TRBJ2-3, with 9 bases matching TRBD2. The germline CDR1 and CDR2 sequences are SGHTA and FQGNSA. This CDR3 spans 15 amino acids. Trimming cost V 5 bases and J 5 bases; bases outside gene matches: 8. Here the CDR3 reads CASSAGGRNEDTQYF. CDR3 bases: TGTGCCAGCAGCGCGGGGGGGCGGAATGAAGATACGCAGTATTTT.

V gene TRBV30 combines with J gene TRBJ2-5; 7 positions agree with TRBD2. Germline trimming cut 3 bases from V and 4 bases from J; bases unmatched to any gene: 8. The CDR3 has 14 residues. The V gene's germline CDR1 is GTSNPN and CDR2 SVGIG (reference sequence). The CDR3 is CAWRASGKGETQYF. In DNA, the CDR3 is TGTGCCTGGAGAGCGAGCGGGAAGGGAGAGACCCAGTACTTC.

The sample holds one count of this clone. This chain uses TRBV5-1 with TRBJ2-5, with 8 nucleotides matching TRBD1. Germline V gene lookup returns CDR1 SGHRS and CDR2 YFSETQ. This CDR3 spans 15 amino acids. Unmatched junction bases numbered 10, after V lost 5 bases and J lost 4 bases. CDR3 protein: CASSGRQGMGETQYF. The CDR3 nucleotides read TGCGCCAGCAGTGGTAGACAGGGGATGGGAGAGACCCAGTACTTC.

The rearrangement joins TRBV4-3 to TRBJ1-1; 9 nucleotides agree with TRBD1. In germline, CDR1 is LGHNA, CDR2 YSLEER. Trimming at V came to 4 bases and at J to 6 bases, leaving 6 bases not matched to a gene. The CDR3 runs to 14 residues. Written as DNA, the CDR3 is TGCGCCAGCAGCCTCTCCGGGACAGGGTCTGAAGCTTTCTTT. Protein: CASSLSGTGSEAFF.

The gene calls are TRBV6-1 and TRBJ2-7; 7 bases match TRBD1. The length of the CDR3 is 13 residues. Germline loops: CDR1 MNHNS, CDR2 SASEGT. The J segment lost 3 bases and the V segment lost 6 bases, leaving 5 bases of the junction unmatched. The CDR3 sequence: CASRTGLDYEQYF. The CDR3 DNA sequence: TGTGCCAGCAGGACAGGGCTCGACTACGAGCAGTACTTC.

The V call is TRBV9, the J call TRBJ2-7; D remains unclear. Germline-derived CDR1 and CDR2 are SGDLS and YYNGEE. The length of the CDR3 is 14 residues. Trimming left V 4 bases short and J 6 bases short, with 17 bases between. The CDR3 region is CASSLGPGSGEQYF. CDR3 bases: TGTGCCAGCAGCCTCGGTCCCGGATCGGGCGAGCAGTACTTC.

This sequence joins TRBV5-1 and TRBJ2-7, with D tentatively TRBD2 (6 bases). The length of the CDR3 is 15 residues. Between the trimmed V and J ends, which lost 7 bases and 0 bases, there was a span of 17 bases. Germline V lookup: CDR1 SGHRS, CDR2 YFSETQ. CDR3 in amino acids: CASQGGAVSSYEQYF. The CDR3 DNA is TGCGCCAGCCAGGGAGGCGCTGTCAGCTCCTACGAGCAGTACTTC.

This chain connects TRBV19 to TRBJ1-2; D might be TRBD1 (5 bases). The CDR3 covers 13 residues. Germline CDR1 reads LNHDA; CDR2 reads SQIVND (reference sequence). V lost 3 bases, J lost 8 bases, and 13 bases lay in between. The CDR3 DNA sequence: TGTGCCAGTAGTATCTCCAGGGCAAGCGGCTACACCTTC. Translated, it gives CASSISRASGYTF.